This TCR beta chain came from a study of shared clonotypes between healthy human individuals. Clones were read by immunoSEQ multiplex PCR, and TCRdb kept only the in-frame ones, dropping some. The data contain roughly 320,000 clones, roughly 91% of them singletons. Trimming pared 4 bases from V and 4 bases from J, leaving 13 bases between. The CDR3 is 14 residues long. CDR1 and CDR2 from the germline V gene are MGHRA and YSYEKL. Every donor, a Caucasian adult, lived in Nashville, Tennessee. Sequencing was carried out using memory CD8+ T cells sorted from blood. Specified subset: CD45RO+ cells pooled with CCR7-negative TemRA cells. This chain links TRBV4-1 with TRBJ1-1; possibly TRBD1 for D (5 bases). The sequence derives from a man between 18 and 29 years old in good health. The CDR3 is CASSRGVIGTEAFF. The CDR3 region has the DNA TGCGCCAGCAGCCGAGGGGTTATCGGCACTGAAGCTTTCTTT.